This T cell receptor (beta chain) was sequenced for a study of blood T cell repertoires in COVID-19. At the level of the study: Both acute and convalescent COVID-19 samples were obtained from the United States, Italy and Spain. In each case, the material was cDNA or gDNA derived from T cells, B-cell-depleted T cells, or PBMCs.

In the original processing: Estimation of nucleated cell counts relied on the amplification of reference gene primers. The assay was immunoSEQ multiplex PCR, and TCRdb's table has in-frame clones only and misses some. The V and J calls and clone size are taken from that table; D and trimming were inferred from the DNA. The top ten clones hold more than 1.5% of a sample with around 270,000 clones, about four fifths of them seen once. Germline CDR1 and CDR2: KGHSH and LQKENI. Trimming left V 2 bases short and J 4 bases short, with 17 bases between. The CDR3 has 16 amino acids. The sequence came from a woman in her forties who had recovered from COVID-19. This sequence joins TRBV18 and TRBJ1-2; D may be TRBD1 (6 bases). The sample was peripheral blood. CDR3 nucleotides: TGTGCCAGCTCACCATACTCCCAGGGGACGACCTATGGCTACACCTTC. It is translated as CASSPYSQGTTYGYTF.